This T cell receptor beta chain emerged from a study of cytomegalovirus exposure and HLA in healthy donors (dated by TCRdb to 2016 to 2017). General notes on the study: An earlier analysis of more than 550 of the donors reported 250 to 300 Gb of sequence data and 95 million to 130 million unique TCR beta sequences obtained from around 180 million T cells. An early release that covered fewer than 750 HLA-typed donors contained approximately 300 gigabases of sequencing data and roughly 84 million unique TCR sequences. Of the 300 to 500 genotyped donors, 75% to 85% were placed in the genetic ancestry cluster associated with self-reported Caucasian donors. The aim of the study was to test whether cataloging public T cell receptors could identify signatures of past pathogen exposure. The study used immunosequencing to profile the T cell repertoires of under 700 subjects and linked those repertoires to cytomegalovirus serostatus. Besides the first cohort of roughly 700 subjects, a separate validation cohort made up of over 100 different subjects was used. The study combined high-throughput TCR immunosequencing, statistical association of individual TCRs with disease status, and machine learning to predict cytomegalovirus infection status. A later analysis re-analyzed previously published TCR beta repertoires from several hundred donors and added high-resolution HLA genotyping to study TCR occurrence patterns. The later analysis used no new phenotypic data to find candidate immune exposures, relying instead on TCR beta sequences and their occurrence across donors. An earlier analysis of several hundred of the donors used high-throughput TCR beta sequencing to judge whether each TCR beta V gene segment behaved as functional or pseudogenic. Donor age, sex, ethnicity and CMV serostatus were collected together with the repertoire data. A later genetic analysis used genome-wide SNP genotypes for about 65% of the roughly 670 donors, treating that subset as a discovery cohort. Every discovery cohort repertoire had been produced on one sequencing platform. Class I and class II HLA loci were covered by the typing at four-digit resolution. The number of donors typed differed by locus, with about 629-640 for A, B, C, DRB1 and DQB1, 522 for DQA1, approximately 580 for DPA1, and some 440 for DPB1. Several DR-DQ haplotypes were treated as single units for association and clustering because of strong linkage in the cohort. Among roughly 400 genotyped donors of the cohort, an average of around 250,000 unique TCR beta nucleotide sequences was sequenced per donor, of which about 19% were non-productive.

For this clone: The antigen it recognizes is unknown. The sample holds no much larger clone one base away, and base qualities are not on file.

In total, 666 healthy bone marrow donors made up the cohort. At the time of sampling, all cohort members were nominally healthy, though unrecorded immune exposures were likely present. The donor tested CMV seronegative, placing the donor among the 350 to 400 seronegative members of the cohort. Every donor gave a peripheral blood sample, and the peripheral blood mononuclear cells from that sample were used for TCR beta sequencing. Genomic DNA extraction from the blood cell samples was performed with the Qiagen DNeasy Blood Extraction Kit. Looking up the germline V gene yields CDR1 SGHVS and CDR2 FQNEAQ. Including cysteine and phenylalanine, the CDR3 has 15 amino acids. This entry keeps only the CDR3 DNA: 45 bases, framed from base 1. Relative to germline, V is missing 6 bases and J is missing 3 bases, with 6 bases of the junction outside any gene match. Libraries were made using the immunoSEQ multiplex PCR assay. For the multiplex PCR, a mixture combining 60 forward primers for TCR Vbeta segments and 13 reverse primers for TCR Jbeta segments was used. The CDR3 region of rearranged TCR beta genes was amplified from genomic DNA with a multiplex PCR assay. The Illumina HiSeq System was used to sequence the amplified TCR beta libraries as 87-base-pair reads. In the original analysis: A later analysis counted some 74 million unique TCR beta chains across the 700 or so repertoires, and around 9.9 million of these chains were shared by at least two donors. A nearest-neighbor algorithm error-corrected the raw reads and collapsed the reads into unique sequences, merging closely related sequences to remove PCR and sequencing errors. Alignment of CDR3 sequences to IMGT reference sequences was used to assign V, D and J gene segments. For a sequence to be retained, a match of at least six nucleotides was required to both a V gene segment and a J gene segment. Rearrangements were called productive when the CDR3 lacked stop codons and stayed in frame with V and J; all others were non-productive. Following IMGT convention, CDR3 was defined as the stretch from the second conserved V-encoded cysteine to the conserved J-encoded phenylalanine. In an earlier analysis of around 640 of the donors, sequences lacking an unambiguous match to a single V gene segment were excluded. In an earlier analysis of around 600 of the donors, V segments were called functional above 56.7% productive rearrangements and were called segregating when the between-donor standard deviation exceeded 5%. A statistical classification framework was built to diagnose cytomegalovirus status from the catalog of TCR beta chain sequences. V and J gene assignment, in a later analysis, came from comparing TCR nucleotide sequences with IMGT/GENE-DB human TR gene sequences. The TCRdist pipeline was used in a later analysis to assign CDR3 sequences and most-parsimonious VDJ recombination scenarios. In a later analysis, each TCR beta chain was defined by its CDR3 amino acid sequence together with its V-gene family, and reads lacking a unique V-gene family were excluded. A later analysis removed over 500 highly shared, low-generation-probability nucleotide sequences to deal with suspected cross-contamination and a sequencing artifact. For each public chain, a later analysis derived a clonal expansion index from normalized ranks of inferred template counts within each repertoire. Generation probabilities in a later analysis came from a VDJ recombination model fitted to out-of-frame rearrangements, and those results were checked against IGoR. In a later analysis, hypergeometric tests were used to score TCR-TCR, TCR-HLA and TCR-CMV co-occurrence, with a repertoire-size bias correction applied to TCR pairs. False discovery rates were estimated in a later analysis by permuting HLA or CMV assignments 20 times. In a later analysis, co-occurring TCRs were grouped using DBSCAN, with TCRdist sequence similarity added in when clustering inside HLA-allele-positive subsets. Repertoires with fewer than 30,000 or more than 120,000 public chains were left out of co-occurrence clustering, as were a handful of repertoires with anomalous nucleotide sharing. TCRdb stores this immuneACCESS table with in-frame sequences only. Part of the clones is absent; in the studies checked, under half of the shortfall reflects unresolved V genes, and no reason is known for the rest. V, J and clone size are those of that table, while D and trimming were read from the DNA. The sample yields about 100,000 clones; about 80% were counted once. Clones ranked in the top ten supply 7.5% to 9% of the sample.

Study-wide findings and limitations: The authors suggested that the approach could potentially be generalized to other disease states and immunological phenotypes. Correlated functional status among segregating V segments might be attributable to linkage disequilibrium, but an unknown experimental factor could not be ruled out. The cohort was sequenced for TCR beta chains only, and without alpha or paired-chain data the features that could be detected were limited. In a later analysis, around 17,000 TCR beta sequences were associated with specific HLA alleles at a false discovery rate of 0.05. The classifier was reported to diagnose cytomegalovirus status with high specificity and sensitivity in both the original cohort and the validation cohort. Compared with equally common non-associated chains, HLA-associated TCR beta chains in a later analysis were more clonally expanded and had lower generation probabilities. In a later analysis, several top co-occurrence clusters were reported to appear linked to parvovirus B19, influenza, CMV and Epstein-Barr virus. Most TCR sequences were seen in very few donors, while some public TCRs were found in many individuals. In vitro tests confirmed that a few of the cytomegalovirus-associated TCR beta chains recognize cytomegalovirus antigens. Because HLA typing was unavailable for some donors at each locus, only the typed subset was used in association tests. In a later analysis, TCR association rates were found to vary across HLA loci, with the most associated TCRs seen for DRB1 alleles and the fewest for HLA-C alleles. A further reported finding was that TCR beta sequences accurately predicted the HLA-A and HLA-B alleles for most subjects in the first cohort. Immune exposure information for the cohort was limited to CMV serostatus. An association between a missense DCLRE1C variant and V-gene and J-gene trimming of TCR beta chains was found in a later genetic analysis and replicated in an independent cohort. Because counts were too low, approximately 15 rarely observed V segments, including chromosome 9 orphons, were excluded from the earlier analysis of several hundred of the donors. The study listed 150 to 200 TCR beta chains as associated with cytomegalovirus. According to a later analysis, most CMV-associated TCR beta chains appeared to be HLA-restricted, and the HLA associations seemed to be driven largely by CMV exposure. Assigning TCR associations to individual alleles was difficult when HLA alleles, especially DR and DQ, strongly co-occurred. The presence/absence analyses assumed that sequencing depth was roughly uniform across donors, and that assumption may not be true. According to a later genetic analysis, donors in an Asian-associated ancestry cluster had fewer N-insertions in productive TCRs than the approximately 650-donor mean. An earlier analysis of approximately 500 of the donors showed that most TCR beta V segments appeared in productive rearrangements either about 90% or about 30% of the time, which broadly matched IMGT annotations. A group of highly shared sequence variants was considered likely to be a technical artifact of the sequencing pipeline. Because the 87-base-pair reads could not distinguish some IMGT-functional V segments, including TRBV6-2 and TRBV6-3, those segments were excluded.

The sequence was collected from a man aged 25 to 45 in good health and CMV-seronegative. Material: PBMCs. The sequence joins TRBV7-8 to TRBJ2-7, with TRBD2 matching 12 junction bases. The CDR3 in this case is CASRQTSGGFYEQYF. DNA sequence: TGTGCCAGCAGACAAACTAGCGGGGGGTTCTACGAGCAGTACTTC.